A single T cell receptor beta chain is shown here with its context. At one of its ends the junction is not consistent with the germline gene, which may arise from a read error. The record originates from a study of immune characterization of retroperitoneal liposarcoma. From the PCR reads, TCRdb called clonotypes with MiXCR, one entry per CDR3 protein. In the table there are 10,000 to 15,000 distinct CDR3 sequences, 45% to 50% of which are singletons. Germline lookup yields CDR1 MGHRA and CDR2 YSYEKL. CDR3 length equals 16 residues. The chain links TRBV4-1 to TRBJ1-1, with D hard to call. The TCR sequence derives from a female donor with retroperitoneal liposarcoma. The sequenced sample consisted of tumor tissue. CDR3 sequence (DNA): TGTGCCAGCAGCCAAGATCCCCCGGGCGGAAGAGCTGAAGCTTTCTTT. Translating it yields CASSQDPPGGRAEAFF.